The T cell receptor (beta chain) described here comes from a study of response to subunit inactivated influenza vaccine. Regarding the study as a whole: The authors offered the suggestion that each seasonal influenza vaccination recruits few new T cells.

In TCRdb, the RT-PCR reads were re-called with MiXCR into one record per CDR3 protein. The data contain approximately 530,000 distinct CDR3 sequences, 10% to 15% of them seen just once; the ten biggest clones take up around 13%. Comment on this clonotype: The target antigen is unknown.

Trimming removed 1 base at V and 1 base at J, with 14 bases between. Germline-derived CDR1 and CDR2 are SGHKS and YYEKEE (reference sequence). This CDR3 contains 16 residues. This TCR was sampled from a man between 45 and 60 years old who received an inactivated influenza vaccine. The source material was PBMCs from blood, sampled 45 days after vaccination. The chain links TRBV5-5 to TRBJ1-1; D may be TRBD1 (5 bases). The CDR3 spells CASSLSIYTGNTEAFF. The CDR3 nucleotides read TGTGCCAGCAGCTTGTCCATCTACACAGGGAACACTGAAGCTTTCTTT.